This T cell receptor beta chain was identified during a study of shared clonotypes between healthy human individuals. Produced via immunoSEQ multiplex PCR; TCRdb's table is partial and in-frame only. The profile shows approximately 640,000 clones, about 92% of them singletons. Germline V gene lookup returns CDR1 SGHRS and CDR2 YFSETQ. The CDR3 is made up of 14 amino acids. V lost 5 bases to trimming and J lost 8 bases, with 19 bases between them. CCR7-negative CD45RA+ TemRA cells were pooled with CD45RO+ cells for CD8 memory. The receptor comes from a man aged 18 to 35 in good health. Some clones in this sample may be carry-over from other donors' samples. Sequencing was carried out using memory CD8+ T cells from PBMCs. Subset indicated: CD45RO+ cells pooled with CCR7-negative TemRA cells. The rearrangement links TRBV5-1 to TRBJ1-1, with D possibly TRBD1 on 6 matching bases. CDR3 loop: CASRSIQGRTEAFF. As DNA, the CDR3 is TGCGCCAGCAGAAGTATACAGGGTAGGACAGAAGCTTTCTTT. The full variable domain, with the rest looked up from reference TRBV5-1 and TRBJ1-1, is KAGVTQTPRYLIKTRGQQVTLSCSPISGHRSVSWYQQTPGQGLQFLFEYFSETQRNKGNFPGRFSGRQFSNSRSEMNVSTLELGDSALYLCASRSIQGRTEAFFGQGTRLTVV.